A selection of T cell receptor beta chains follows, all from one sample in a study of cytomegalovirus exposure and HLA in healthy donors. Repertoires were generated with immunoSEQ multiplex PCR, while TCRdb's copy carries only in-frame clones and drops some. The sample holds approximately 150,000 clones, over 70% seen once. The sequencing input was PBMCs. The receptor source for this set is a man aged 18 to 30 in good health and CMV-seropositive. CDR3s include the opening cysteine and the closing phenylalanine or tryptophan. A D gene is named only where the DNA matches it firmly. Only some rows state a clone size, as once, few, many or a class for expanded clones.

abundance	v_gene	j_gene	d_gene	CDR3nt	CDR3aa
NA	TRBV20-1	TRBJ2-7	NA	TGCAGTGCTTGGTCGAGCTACGAGCAGTACTTC	CSAWSSYEQYF
NA	TRBV5-5	TRBJ2-7	NA	TGTGCCAGCAGCTTACAATGGGACAACTCCTACGAGCAGTACTTC	CASSLQWDNSYEQYF
NA	TRBV7-9	TRBJ2-1	TRBD2	TGTGCCAGCAGCTTAGCCTGGACTAGCGGGAGAAGCAACGATGAGCAGTTCTTC	CASSLAWTSGRSNDEQFF
NA	TRBV7-9	TRBJ2-2	NA	TGTGCCAGCAGCCCTAAAGTCGAGGTCACCGGGGAGCTGTTTTTT	CASSPKVEVTGELFF
NA	TRBV5-6	TRBJ1-1	TRBD1	TGTGCCAGCAGTTACGGACAGGGATTAGCTTTCTTT	CASSYGQGLAFF
NA	TRBV19	TRBJ1-5	NA	TGTGCCAGTAGCAGGGCAAGCAATCAGCCCCAGCATTTT	CASSRASNQPQHF
few	TRBV7-2	TRBJ1-6	NA	TGTGCCAGCAGCTTAGGGGCAGGTGTTTATTCACCCCTCCACTTT	CASSLGAGVYSPLHF
NA	TRBV6-6	TRBJ2-2	NA	TGTGCCAGCAGCGGACGGACTCTCACCGGGGAGCTGTTTTTT	CASSGRTLTGELFF
NA	TRBV7-9	TRBJ2-7	TRBD1	TGTGCCAGCAGCTCCGGGACAGCGTCCTACGAGCAGTACTTC	CASSSGTASYEQYF
NA	TRBV2	TRBJ2-7	NA	TGTGCCAGCAGTGAAGGTCAGCCCGCGGTCGAGCAGTACTTC	CASSEGQPAVEQYF
NA	TRBV2	TRBJ2-7	TRBD2	TGTGCCAGCAGTCTTCGGACTAGCGGCTACGAGCAGTACTTC	CASSLRTSGYEQYF
NA	TRBV6-6	TRBJ1-1	NA	TGTGCCAGCAGAGCGGGGGGCACTGAAGCTTTCTTT	CASRAGGTEAFF
NA	TRBV4-2	TRBJ2-7	NA	TGTGCCAGCAGCAGTCGACTCCGGTCCTACGAGCAGTACTTC	CASSSRLRSYEQYF
NA	TRBV27	TRBJ1-1	TRBD1	TGTGCCAGCAGGGAGTGGACAGGGAAGAACACTGAAGCTTTCTTT	CASREWTGKNTEAFF
NA	TRBV2	TRBJ1-2	TRBD1	TGTGCCAGCAGTGAGCCTCGGGACAGGCTTTGGGTCGAGTATGGCTACACCTTC	CASSEPRDRLWVEYGYTF
NA	TRBV4-1	TRBJ2-3	TRBD2	TGCGCCAGCAGCCCCGGGACTAGCGGGGGGGCGATTAGCACAGATACGCAGTATTTT	CASSPGTSGGAISTDTQYF
NA	TRBV21-1	TRBJ2-6	NA	TGTGCCAGCAGCACCTACAGGGGTGGGGCCAACGGCCTGACTTTC	CASSTYRGGANGLTF
NA	TRBV5-1	TRBJ2-1	TRBD2	TGCGCCAGCAGCTTGGAAAGTGGGAGGGTGGAGCAGTTCTTC	CASSLESGRVEQFF
few	TRBV5-6	TRBJ1-4	NA	TGTGCCAGCAGCTTGGCCGTGACTCCAGCAACTAATGAAAAACTGTTTTTT	CASSLAVTPATNEKLFF
NA	TRBV10-3	TRBJ2-1	TRBD2	TGTGCCATCAGTGAGCGTAGCGGGAGATCCTACAATGAGCAGTTCTTC	CAISERSGRSYNEQFF
NA	TRBV2	TRBJ1-4	TRBD1	TGTGCCGGATGGACAGGAGAGTGGGAAAAACTGTTTTTT	CAGWTGEWEKLFF
NA	TRBV6-1	TRBJ2-5	TRBD2	TGTGCCAGCAGTGAGTACGGGGGGAGACAAGAGACCCAGTACTTC	CASSEYGGRQETQYF
NA	TRBV6-5	TRBJ1-5	TRBD1	TGTGCCAGCAGTCCGGGGACAGGGAACAAGGGGCCCCAGCATTTT	CASSPGTGNKGPQHF
NA	TRBV11-3	TRBJ2-2	TRBD2	TGTGCCAGCAGCTCCGGACTAGTCCCCGGGGAGCTGTTTTTT	CASSSGLVPGELFF
NA	TRBV7-2	TRBJ2-1	TRBD2	TGTGCCAGCAGCTTAGCAGCGGGGGAGTACAATGAGCAGTTCTTC	CASSLAAGEYNEQFF
NA	TRBV11-3	TRBJ2-3	NA	TGTGCCAGCAGCCTACCCAGGGATACGCAGTATTTT	CASSLPRDTQYF
NA	TRBV13	TRBJ2-5	NA	TGTGCCAGCAGCTTACTCCAAGAGACCCAGTACTTC	CASSLLQETQYF
NA	TRBV10-3	TRBJ1-1	TRBD1	TGTGCCATCAGTATTAAGACAGGGGGCGGCCCGGTTAACACTGAAGCTTTCTTT	CAISIKTGGGPVNTEAFF
NA	TRBV29-1	TRBJ2-7	NA	TGCAGCGTTGGAAGAGGGACGGGAGTGGCCTACGAGCAGTACTTC	CSVGRGTGVAYEQYF
NA	TRBV14	TRBJ2-3	NA	TGTGCCAGCAGGCCGAGGGTCTCGGGTACGCAGTATTTT	CASRPRVSGTQYF
NA	TRBV18	TRBJ1-2	TRBD1	TGTGCCAGCTCACCCCGGACAGGGGCAGGATATGGCTACACCTTC	CASSPRTGAGYGYTF
NA	TRBV5-1	TRBJ1-1	NA	TGCGCCGGCAGCTATACAGGCGACGAAAAACCCACTGAAGCTTTCTTT	CAGSYTGDEKPTEAFF
NA	TRBV10-3	TRBJ2-2	NA	TGTGCCAGCTTGGATCTAGGTCATGGTGGGGAGCTGTTTTTT	CASLDLGHGGELFF
NA	TRBV11-2	TRBJ1-4	NA	TGTGCCAGCAGCTTGCTCGGAGGCTCGGATGAAAAACTGTTTTTT	CASSLLGGSDEKLFF
NA	TRBV25-1	TRBJ2-6	NA	TGTGCCAGCAGTGAATCTAACAGGATCTCTGGGGCCAACGTCCTGACTTTC	CASSESNRISGANVLTF